The 5 T cell receptor beta chains below come from one sample, sequenced in a study of cytomegalovirus exposure and HLA in healthy donors. 60 Vbeta and 13 Jbeta primers were used in PCR. Only in-frame clones appear in the TCRdb table, and some are missing; sequencing was by immunoSEQ multiplex PCR. Of tens of thousands of clones listed, 65% to 80% were seen once; the top ten hold around an eighth. The specimen sequenced was PBMCs. The receptors were gathered from a male donor in good health and CMV-seropositive.

The chain uses TRBV14 and TRBJ2-5; TRBD2 is a possible D gene (6 bases). The CDR3 sequence is 15 residues long. The germline V gene encodes CDR1 SGHDN and CDR2 FVKESK. Trimming took 0 bases from V and 5 from J, leaving 13 bases between them. This chain's CDR3 is CASSQDRGKGETQYF. The DNA for the CDR3 is TGTGCCAGCAGCCAAGATCGGGGGAAAGGGGAGACCCAGTACTTC. Looking up the rest from reference TRBV14 and TRBJ2-5 gives the full variable domain: EAGVTQFPSHSVIEKGQTVTLRCDPISGHDNLYWYRRVMGKEIKFLLHFVKESKQDESGMPNNRFLAERTGGTYSTLKVQPAELEDSGVYFCASSQDRGKGETQYFGPGTRLLVL.

This sequence joins TRBV5-1 and TRBJ2-5, with D tentatively TRBD1 (6 bases). This CDR3 comprises 13 residues. Trimming removed 2 bases from V and 4 bases from J, with 9 bases in between. Germline V gene sequence: CDR1 SGHRS, CDR2 YFSETQ. CDR3 DNA sequence: TGCGCCAGCAGCTTACAGGGAGTAGAGACCCAGTACTTC. This codes for CASSLQGVETQYF.

This chain connects TRBV19 to TRBJ1-5; TRBD1 matches 9 bases. There are 14 residues in the CDR3. Germline V gene data show CDR1 as LNHDA and CDR2 as SQIVND (reference sequence). The junction had 5 bases not matched to a gene; V was cut back by 9 bases and J by 2 bases. CDR3 coding DNA: TGTGCCAGCCGGACAGGGGTTGGCAATCAGCCCCAGCATTTT. It specifies CASRTGVGNQPQHF.

The chain's CDR3 is CASSLVGRTSSYEQYF. The CDR3 nucleotides read TGTGCCAGCAGCTTAGTAGGCAGGACAAGCTCCTACGAGCAGTACTTC. This sequence joins TRBV7-9 and TRBJ2-7; a weak D match, TRBD1 (5 bases). The CDR3 loop spans 16 amino acids. Germline assignment: CDR1 SEHNR and CDR2 FQNEAQ (reference sequence). Trimming left V 1 base short and J 0 bases short, with 13 bases between.

With respect to this clone: The same CDR3 is also encoded by other DNA sequences in this sample. This chain uses TRBV25-1 with TRBJ1-6; D ambiguous. This CDR3 is 14 amino acids long. V dropped 2 bases and J dropped 7 bases, with 9 bases sitting between them. The germline CDR1 and CDR2 sequences are MGHDK and SYGVNS. As DNA, the CDR3 is TGTGCCAGCAGTGAAACGGGAGGGAATTCACCCCTCCACTTT. This translates into CASSETGGNSPLHF.